The rows below give T cell receptor beta chains drawn from one sample of a study of post-analysis software for immune sequencing data. Each CDR3 protein gets one entry after TCRdb re-called the PCR reads with MiXCR. The sample lists about half a million distinct CDR3 sequences; under 40% were seen once. The specimen sequenced was blood. These receptors were collected from a girl under 18 with multiple sclerosis. Each CDR3 is given with its conserved first and last residue. D genes are given only for firm matches. Not all rows give a size; the values are once, few, many and, for expanded clones, a class.

v_call	j_call	clone_size	d_call	cdr3_aa	cdr3_nt
TRBV3-1	TRBJ1-2	-	-	CASSQGADGYTF	TGTGCCAGCAGCCAAGGGGCGGATGGCTACACCTTC
TRBV5-1	TRBJ2-5	many	TRBD1	CASSLGQGGETQYF	TGTGCCAGCAGCCTCGGACAGGGAGGAGAGACCCAGTACTTC
TRBV5-1	TRBJ2-3	few	TRBD2	CASSLIAGGTHTDTQYF	TGCGCCAGCAGCCTCATAGCGGGGGGGACCCACACAGATACGCAGTATTTT
TRBV18	TRBJ2-3	-	TRBD2	CASSPRRGAFLDTQYF	TGTGCCAGCTCACCACGGCGGGGGGCCTTCTTAGATACGCAGTATTTT
TRBV5-1	TRBJ1-2	few	-	CASSLMGKETNYGYTF	TGCGCCAGCAGCTTGATGGGGAAGGAGACTAACTATGGCTACACCTTC
TRBV10-1	TRBJ2-1	few	-	CASSDRQGVDEQFF	TGCGCCAGCAGTGATAGGCAGGGAGTCGATGAGCAGTTCTTC
TRBV15	TRBJ2-5	-	-	CATSSSRTTLQETQYF	TGTGCCACCAGTTCCTCCCGGACCACCTTGCAAGAGACCCAGTACTTC
TRBV7-8	TRBJ2-5	few	-	CASSLRLQRPGRFFLETQYF	TGTGCCAGCAGCTTACGGTTACAGCGTCCGGGCAGATTTTTCCTAGAGACCCAGTACTTC
TRBV20-1	TRBJ2-7	-	TRBD1	CSAGEDRPYEQYF	TGCAGTGCTGGTGAGGACAGGCCCTACGAGCAGTACTTC
TRBV12-3/TRBV12-4	TRBJ1-2	-	-	CASTRGLGIGYTF	TGTGCCAGCACGAGAGGGCTGGGGATCGGCTACACCTTC
TRBV12-3/TRBV12-4	TRBJ1-5	-	-	CASSLDDNQPQHF	TGTGCCAGCAGCCTGGACGACAATCAGCCCCAGCATTTT
TRBV7-2	TRBJ2-6	few	-	CASTLRGASGANVLTF	TGTGCCAGCACCCTAAGGGGGGCTTCTGGGGCCAACGTCCTGACTTTC
TRBV6-5	TRBJ1-2	-	TRBD1	CASRGRGRPKFTYTF	TGTGCCAGCCGGGGCAGGGGGCGTCCTAAGTTCACTTACACCTTC
TRBV5-1	TRBJ1-1	many	-	CASSLSGRNTEAFF	TGTGCCAGCAGCCTTTCAGGGAGGAACACTGAAGCTTTCTTT
TRBV20-1	TRBJ2-1	few	-	CSASLEQGAYNEQFF	TGCAGTGCTAGCCTCGAACAGGGTGCCTACAATGAGCAGTTCTTC
TRBV6-5	TRBJ2-3	-	-	CASSYSSSGPDTQYF	TGTGCCAGCAGTTATTCCTCGAGCGGCCCAGATACGCAGTATTTT
TRBV6-1	TRBJ1-2	-	TRBD1	CASRERGQGNYGYTF	TGTGCCAGCAGAGAAAGGGGACAGGGGAACTATGGCTACACCTTC
TRBV3-1	TRBJ2-7	-	-	CASSLDSSSYNEQYF	TGTGCCAGCAGCCTAGACTCGAGCTCCTACAATGAGCAGTACTTC
TRBV20-1	TRBJ2-5	-	-	CSARDSAAYQETQYF	TGCAGTGCTAGAGATTCGGCGGCGTACCAAGAGACCCAGTACTTC
TRBV6-5	TRBJ2-7	-	TRBD1	CASRPTGGGYEQYF	TGTGCCAGCAGGCCTACAGGGGGCGGCTACGAGCAGTACTTC
TRBV10-3	TRBJ1-4	-	-	CAISESAAFKEKLFF	TGTGCCATCAGTGAGTCGGCGGCTTTCAAGGAAAAACTGTTTTTT
TRBV20-1	TRBJ2-5	few	-	CSASLRGRETQYF	TGCAGTGCCTCCCTCCGGGGTAGAGAGACCCAGTACTTC